This note documents a single TCR beta chain sequence. These data belong to a study of blood T cell repertoires in COVID-19. At the level of the study: Samples of COVID-19 (acute and convalescent) were obtained from the United States, Italy and Spain.

This CDR3 has 15 residues. Trimming took 3 bases from V and 8 from J, leaving 15 bases between them. The V gene's germline CDR1 is SGDLS and CDR2 YYNGEE. Original methodology: Estimated nucleated cell counts came from reference gene primer amplification. Sequenced by immunoSEQ multiplex PCR; TCRdb stores in-frame clones only, minus some. The V and J calls and clone size are taken from that table; D and trimming were inferred from the DNA. The data hold 110,000 to 150,000 clones, with approximately 80% observed a single time. The chain is built from TRBV9 and TRBJ1-6; D may be TRBD1 (5 bases). The TCR comes from a woman aged 50 to 60 with acute or convalescent COVID-19. The specimen sequenced was peripheral blood. The CDR3 is CASSEGGAPYSPLHF. CDR3 DNA sequence: TGTGCCAGCAGCGAGGGAGGGGCCCCCTATTCACCCCTCCACTTT.